This T cell receptor beta chain was profiled in a study of T cells in Graves' hyperthyroidism and ophthalmopathy. V lost 5 bases, J lost 0 bases, and 14 bases lay in between. Germline V CDR1 and CDR2: SEHNR, FQNEAQ (reference sequence). The CDR3 totals 16 residues. RNA transcripts were the template for amplifying TCR beta CDR3 regions. HTBI primers drove first-round RT-PCR of the TCR CDR3. One entry per CDR3 protein, called by TCRdb with MiXCR from the multiplex PCR reads. This table has 350,000 to 500,000 distinct CDR3 sequences, about an eighth appearing once. The study defined stable Graves' hyperthyroidism as no ophthalmopathy progression within 18 months. Those patients with uncontrolled infection, other autoimmune disease, pregnancy or lactation were excluded.

Sequencing used blood. The receptor's source is a woman younger than 35 with Graves' hyperthyroidism. This chain links TRBV7-9 with TRBJ2-1; no firm D call. CDR3 sequence (DNA): TGTGCCAGCAGCCGTTTCACTAAAAGCTCCTACAATGAGCAGTTCTTC. This codes for CASSRFTKSSYNEQFF.